This T cell receptor beta chain came from a study of regulatory T cells in long-lasting Graves disease. Overall study findings and caveats: Having only a small sample size may have limited accuracy.

The germline CDR1 and CDR2 sequences are LNHDA and SQIVND (reference sequence). Trimming took 7 bases from V and 7 from J, leaving 16 bases between them. This CDR3 has 13 amino acids. Time point: newly diagnosed GD, antithyroid drugs for less than 3 months. Generation of the TCR library employed RNA extracted from PBMCs. To make TCR beta libraries, researchers used iRepertoire HTBI primers and Arm-PCR of CDR3 regions. TCRdb ran MiXCR on the multiplex PCR reads and lists one entry per CDR3 protein. Among some 250,000 distinct CDR3 sequences listed, over 20% were seen once. This clonotype has just a few counts. No antigen is known for it.

The sequence was obtained from a female donor with Graves disease. The rearrangement links TRBV19 to TRBJ1-1; D not certain. This specimen consisted of peripheral blood mononuclear cells (PBMCs), obtained at new diagnosis, from a patient treated with antithyroid drugs. The CDR3 loop is CASIWALGFEAFF. CDR3 coding DNA: TGTGCCAGTATCTGGGCTTTGGGGTTTGAAGCTTTCTTT.